This TCR beta chain was found in a study of control samples from healthy donors and cancer patients. Assay: immunoSEQ multiplex PCR; the TCRdb copy retains only in-frame clones and omits some. The sample consists of just under 75,000 clones, 87% of them appearing once. The V end lost 4 bases, the J end lost 4 bases, and 15 bases lay between the germline ends. Germline V gives CDR1 SGHRS, CDR2 YFSETQ. The CDR3 has 15 amino acids. V usage is TRBV5-1 and J usage is TRBJ2-1, with D perhaps matching TRBD2 (6 bases). The sequence came from a woman between 50 and 59 years old in good health. The sample taken for sequencing was blood. This CDR3 reads CASSGGLQAYNEQFF. The CDR3 DNA reads as TGCGCCAGCAGCGGGGGACTGCAAGCATACAATGAGCAGTTCTTC.